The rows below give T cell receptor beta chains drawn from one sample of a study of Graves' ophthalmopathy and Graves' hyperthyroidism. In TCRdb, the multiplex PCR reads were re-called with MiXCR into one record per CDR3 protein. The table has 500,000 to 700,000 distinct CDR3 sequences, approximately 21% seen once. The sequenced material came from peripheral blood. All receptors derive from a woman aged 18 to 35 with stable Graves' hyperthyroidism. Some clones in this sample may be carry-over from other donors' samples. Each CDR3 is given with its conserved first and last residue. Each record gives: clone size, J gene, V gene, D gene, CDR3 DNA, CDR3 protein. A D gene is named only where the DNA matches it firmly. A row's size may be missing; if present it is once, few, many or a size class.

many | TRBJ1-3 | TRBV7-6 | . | TGTGCCAGCAGCTTATTCGACAGAAAAGCTGGAAACACCATATATTTT | CASSLFDRKAGNTIYF
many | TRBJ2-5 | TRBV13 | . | TGTGCCAGCAGCACAAGCCACCGGGACTCCGGAGAGACCCAGTACTTC | CASSTSHRDSGETQYF
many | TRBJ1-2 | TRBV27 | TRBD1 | TGTGCCAGCAGTCCCTGGGACAGGGGTCCCAAATACTATGGCTACACCTTC | CASSPWDRGPKYYGYTF
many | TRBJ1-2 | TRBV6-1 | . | TGTGCCAGCAGTCCCCTACAGGGAAGGGACTATGGCTACACCTTC | CASSPLQGRDYGYTF
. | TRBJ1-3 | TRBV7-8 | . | TGTGCCAGCAGCTTAGATAGGGTGGGATCGGGAAACACCATATATTTT | CASSLDRVGSGNTIYF
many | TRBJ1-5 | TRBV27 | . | TGTGCCAGCAGTTTCGGGCAGCGCAATCAGCCCCAGCATTTT | CASSFGQRNQPQHF
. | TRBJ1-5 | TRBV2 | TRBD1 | TGTGCCAGCAAAGGGGGCCCGGCGGCGCCCCAGCATTTT | CASKGGPAAPQHF
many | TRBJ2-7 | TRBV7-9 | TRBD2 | TGTGCCAGCAGCCCCCCGGGAGGGAGCCACGAGCAGTACTTC | CASSPPGGSHEQYF
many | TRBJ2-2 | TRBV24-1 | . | TGTGCCACCGCCAGGGAGGTCACCGGGGAGCTGTTTTTT | CATAREVTGELFF
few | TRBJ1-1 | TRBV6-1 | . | TGTGCCAGCATCAGTACCGGACGGCTCGAAGCTTTCTTT | CASISTGRLEAFF
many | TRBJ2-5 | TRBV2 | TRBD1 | TGTGCCAGCAAGACAGGGCAAGAGACCCAGTACTTC | CASKTGQETQYF
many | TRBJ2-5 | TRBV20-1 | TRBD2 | TGCAGTGCGCGGACTAGCGGGAGAAGTGGGGAGACCCAGTACTTC | CSARTSGRSGETQYF
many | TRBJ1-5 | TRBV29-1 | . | TGCAGCGTTAGGGGCGTAGCAGTAGATCAGCCCCAGCATTTT | CSVRGVAVDQPQHF
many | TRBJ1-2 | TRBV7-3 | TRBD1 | TGTGCCAGCAGCTACCGACAGGGAAACGGCTACACCTTC | CASSYRQGNGYTF
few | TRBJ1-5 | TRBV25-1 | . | TGTGCCAGCGGAGAGGCCGGAGGGTCGAATCAGCCCCAGCATTTT | CASGEAGGSNQPQHF
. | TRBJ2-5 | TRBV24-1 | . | TGTGCCACCAGTGACTCCAGGGTGGTGGGAGAGACCCAGTACTTC | CATSDSRVVGETQYF
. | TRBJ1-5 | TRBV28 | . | TGTGCCAGCAGTATGAGAGCATCCGGGAGCAATCAGCCCCAGCATTTT | CASSMRASGSNQPQHF
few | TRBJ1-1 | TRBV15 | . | TGTGCCACCAGCAGACCGGGGGCATGGACTGAAGCTTTCTTT | CATSRPGAWTEAFF
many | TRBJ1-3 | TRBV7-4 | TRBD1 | TGTGCCAGCAGCTGGGACAGGGACAACACCATATATTTT | CASSWDRDNTIYF
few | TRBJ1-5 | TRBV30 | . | TGTGCCTGGAGTCCAGGGGATCGTCAGCCCCAGCATTTT | CAWSPGDRQPQHF
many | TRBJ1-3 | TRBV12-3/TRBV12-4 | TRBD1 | TGTGCCAGCAGCCCGGGACAGGGGGCCACTGGAAACACCATATATTTT | CASSPGQGATGNTIYF
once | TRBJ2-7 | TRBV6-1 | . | TGTGCCAGCAGTGACACTCTTAGGGCCTACGAGCAGTACTTC | CASSDTLRAYEQYF
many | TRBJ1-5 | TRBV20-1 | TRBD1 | TGCAGTGCTTTACAGGGGGATCATCAGCCCCAGCATTTT | CSALQGDHQPQHF
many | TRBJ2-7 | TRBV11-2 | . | TGTGCCAGCAGCTTAGCGGTGGGCGAGCAGTACTTC | CASSLAVGEQYF
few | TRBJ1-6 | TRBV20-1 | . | TGCAGTGCTAGAGTCAGGGAAGGAAATTCACACCTCCACTTT | CSARVREGNSHLHF
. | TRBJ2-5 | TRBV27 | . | TGTGCCAGCAGGACTAGTCTAGGGTCCCAGTACTTC | CASRTSLGSQYF
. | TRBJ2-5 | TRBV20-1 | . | TGCAGTGCTTTCGACTCGGAGGGCCTGGAGACCCAGTACTTC | CSAFDSEGLETQYF
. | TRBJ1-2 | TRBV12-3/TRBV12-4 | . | TGTGCCAGCACCAACGATGGGGGGAGCTATGGCTACACCTTC | CASTNDGGSYGYTF
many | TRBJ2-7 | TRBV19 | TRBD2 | TGTGCCAGTAGTACCCGCACTAGCGGGAGGAATTACGAGCAGTACTTC | CASSTRTSGRNYEQYF
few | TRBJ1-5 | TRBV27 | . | TGTGCCAGCAGGCCTTTGCGGGGGGGAAATCAGCCCCAGCATTTT | CASRPLRGGNQPQHF
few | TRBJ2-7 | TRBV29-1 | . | TGCAGCGTTTCCCTCTCCTACGAGCAGTACTTC | CSVSLSYEQYF
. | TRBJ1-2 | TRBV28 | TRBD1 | TGTGCCAGCAGTTTAATTACAGGGGCGAACTATGGCTACACCTTC | CASSLITGANYGYTF
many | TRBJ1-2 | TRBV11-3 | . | TGTGCCAGCAGCTTAGACAGTTGGTCTAACTATGGCTACACCTTC | CASSLDSWSNYGYTF
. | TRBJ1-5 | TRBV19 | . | TGTGCCAGTACCGATTATCCCCCTCCCCCGAATCAGCCCCAGCATTTT | CASTDYPPPPNQPQHF
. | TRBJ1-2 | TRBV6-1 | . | TGTGCCAGCAACCCTGACCCAACTAACTATGGCTACACCTTC | CASNPDPTNYGYTF
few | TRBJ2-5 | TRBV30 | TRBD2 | TGTGCCTGGAGTGGGGGACTAGCCTCGCGGGCCCAGTACTTC | CAWSGGLASRAQYF
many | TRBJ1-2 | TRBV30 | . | TGTGCCTGGACCTCGGGGGCCTATGGCTACACCTTC | CAWTSGAYGYTF
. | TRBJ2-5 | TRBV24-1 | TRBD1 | TGTGCCACCAGTGATTTATCCGGGACAGGGGAGTTCGAGACCCAGTACTTC | CATSDLSGTGEFETQYF
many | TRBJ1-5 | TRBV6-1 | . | TGTGCCAGCAGTGATCTGGATTATAGCAATCAGCCCCAGCATTTT | CASSDLDYSNQPQHF
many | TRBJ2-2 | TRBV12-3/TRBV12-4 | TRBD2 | TGTGCCAGCAGTCCGCGACTAGCGGGAGTGGCCGGGGAGCTGTTTTTT | CASSPRLAGVAGELFF
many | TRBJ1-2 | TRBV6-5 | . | TGTGCCTCGAGGGGGGTTCAGGGCTACACCTTC | CASRGVQGYTF
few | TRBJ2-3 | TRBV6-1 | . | TGTGCCAGCACCCTAGTGGTGCAGGACACGCAGTATTTT | CASTLVVQDTQYF
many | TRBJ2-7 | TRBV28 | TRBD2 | TGTGCCAGCAGTTCACCTAGCGGAGCGGCCTACGAGCAGTACTTC | CASSSPSGAAYEQYF
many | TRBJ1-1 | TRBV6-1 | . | TGTGCCAGCAGGGAAGGGGGCACTGAAGCTTTCTTT | CASREGGTEAFF
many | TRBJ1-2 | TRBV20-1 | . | TGCAGTGCTAGAGATTCTCTTTCCTGGGCTGATGGCTACACCTTC | CSARDSLSWADGYTF
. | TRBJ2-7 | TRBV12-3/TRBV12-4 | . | TGTGCCAGCAGTTTATACTCCCACGAGCAGTACTTC | CASSLYSHEQYF
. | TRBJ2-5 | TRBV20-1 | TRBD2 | TGCAGTGCCTGGTCCGCTAGCGGGGGGTGGCAAGAGACCCAGTACTTC | CSAWSASGGWQETQYF